Below are 31 T cell receptor beta chains sequenced from a single sample in a study of beta chain features in type 1 diabetes. All of the isolated RNA was reverse transcribed, so expressed TCRB transcripts were sequenced. Here immunoSEQ multiplex PCR was the method, and the copy in TCRdb shows in-frame clones only, minus some. This sample yields approximately 170,000 clones, of which less than 9.5% are seen a single time; over 2% belongs to the top ten. What was sequenced was central memory CD4+ T cells from blood. The receptor source for this set is a woman aged 18-29 years in good health.

There are a few counts of this clone. The chain combines TRBV11-2 with TRBJ2-6; no firm D call. Germline lookup yields CDR1 SGHAT and CDR2 FQNNGV. V shed 5 bases and J shed 0 bases, with 8 bases lying between them. The CDR3 has 15 amino acids. CDR3 in amino acids: CASSPLISGANVLTF. CDR3 coding DNA: TGTGCCAGCAGCCCTCTTATCTCTGGGGCCAACGTCCTGACTTTC.

J is TRBJ1-5 and V is TRBV2; TRBD1 matches at 8 bases. CDR1 is SNHLY and CDR2 is FYNNEI in the germline V gene. The length of the CDR3 is 15 residues. With V trimmed by 6 bases and J by 3 bases, 7 bases remained unmatched. CDR3 sequence: CASSGGQAPNQPQHF. CDR3 sequence (DNA): TGTGCCAGCAGCGGGGGACAGGCGCCCAATCAGCCCCAGCATTTT.

This chain connects TRBV4-2 to TRBJ2-7; possible D gene TRBD1, 6 bases. From germline, CDR1 is LGHNA and CDR2 YNFKEQ. The V and J ends lost 0 bases and 3 bases respectively, with 12 bases between them. The CDR3 spans 15 residues. CDR3 in amino acids: CASSQERKGHYEQYF. The CDR3, as DNA: TGTGCCAGCAGCCAAGAACGGAAGGGACACTACGAGCAGTACTTC.

In its sample, this clone was seen a few times. V usage is TRBV7-8 and J usage is TRBJ2-3; 7 nucleotides align to TRBD2. The J segment lost 4 bases and the V segment lost 5 bases, leaving 12 bases of the junction unmatched. The CDR3 has 16 residues. Per germline, CDR1 SGHVS and CDR2 FQNEAQ. CDR3 nucleotides: TGTGCCAGCAGCATGGGTCCTAGCGGAGGGGCAGATACGCAGTATTTT. Translating it yields CASSMGPSGGADTQYF.

This clone was seen more than once but under ten times. The J gene is TRBJ2-1, the V gene TRBV7-3, with a possible D match to TRBD2 (5 bases). In germline, CDR1 is SGHTA, CDR2 FQGTGA. The V end was cut by 2 bases, the J end by 7 bases, with 9 bases between. The CDR3 is 13 amino acids. CDR3 bases: TGTGCCAGCAGCTTAGTCGGGGTTAATGAGCAGTTCTTC. The encoded protein is CASSLVGVNEQFF. Full variable domain (outside the CDR3, taken from reference TRBV7-3 and TRBJ2-1): GAGVSQTPSNKVTEKGKYVELRCDPISGHTALYWYRQSLGQGPEFLIYFQGTGAADDSGLPNDRFFAVRPEGSVSTLKIQRTERGDSAVYLCASSLVGVNEQFFGPGTRLTVL.

V and J are TRBV11-2 and TRBJ1-1, with D possibly TRBD1 on 5 matching bases. This CDR3 comprises 16 residues. V was clipped by 5 bases and J by 0 bases, with 16 bases between them. The germline V gene has CDR1 SGHAT and CDR2 FQNNGV. CDR3 region: CASSPGTPGVNTEAFF. CDR3 DNA sequence: TGTGCCAGCAGCCCAGGGACTCCGGGGGTGAACACTGAAGCTTTCTTT.

This clone was observed many times. The rearrangement joins TRBV9 to TRBJ2-3; TRBD2 is a possible D gene (6 bases). This CDR3 is built from 16 residues. Trimming took off 0 bases at V and 1 base at J, with 12 bases between the two ends. Germline-derived CDR1 and CDR2 are SGDLS and YYNGEE. The CDR3 nucleotides are TGTGCCAGCAGCGTAGTCTGGAGGGGTCGCACAGATACGCAGTATTTT. This codes for CASSVVWRGRTDTQYF.

In its sample, this clone was seen a few times. The rearrangement uses TRBV18 and TRBJ2-5, with 7 nucleotides matching TRBD1. V was pared by 0 bases and J by 1 base, with 5 bases of the junction left unmatched. CDR3 length: 16 amino acids. Germline CDR1 reads KGHSH; CDR2 reads LQKENI. The CDR3: CASSPPGTDFQETQYF. The CDR3 nucleotides are TGTGCCAGCTCACCACCAGGGACAGACTTCCAAGAGACCCAGTACTTC.

The table lists this clone with a few counts. V is TRBV2 and J is TRBJ1-6; 10 nucleotides line up with TRBD1. The CDR3 has 13 residues. Germline trimming cut 11 bases from V and 7 bases from J; bases unmatched to any gene: 5. The V gene's germline CDR1 is SNHLY and CDR2 FYNNEI. CDR3 coding DNA: TGTGCCGGGGACAGGGGCAACAATTCACCCCTCCACTTT. It encodes CAGDRGNNSPLHF.

V and J are TRBV30 and TRBJ2-7; D possibly corresponds to TRBD2 (5 bases). CDR1 and CDR2 from the germline V gene are GTSNPN and SVGIG (reference sequence). V dropped 4 bases and J dropped 3 bases, with 10 bases sitting between them. CDR3 length: 12 residues. CDR3 nucleotides: TGTGCCTGGAACATGGGGAGCTACGAGCAGTACTTC. This encodes CAWNMGSYEQYF.

The rearrangement joins TRBV30 to TRBJ2-1; maybe TRBD2 (6 bases). CDR3 size: 18 residues. CDR1 and CDR2 (germline): GTSNPN, SVGIG (reference sequence). V was pared by 5 bases and J by 2 bases, with 25 bases between. CDR3 DNA sequence: TGTGCCTGGGGGGGGAAGGCGGTTGGGCGGGGTACCTACAATGAGCAGTTCTTC. Translation gives CAWGGKAVGRGTYNEQFF.

In DNA, the CDR3 is TGTGCCAGTAGTATACCTAGCGGGAGAAGAAATGAGCAGTTCTTC. Protein sequence: CASSIPSGRRNEQFF. V and J are TRBV19 and TRBJ2-1; the match to TRBD2 covers 10 bases. The ends lost 2 bases at V and 7 bases at J; junction bases unmatched: 5. Germline-derived CDR1 and CDR2 are LNHDA and SQIVND (reference sequence). The CDR3 totals 15 residues.

This clone was counted a few times. The chain uses TRBV6-6 and TRBJ2-1, with D possibly TRBD2 on 5 matching bases. The CDR3 has 13 residues. V was shortened by 8 bases and J by 6 bases, with 14 bases between the two germline ends. CDR1 is MNHNY, CDR2 SVGAGI, per germline (reference sequence). CDR3 region: CASFNGRGNEQFF. The CDR3 DNA follows: TGTGCCAGCTTTAACGGTCGGGGCAATGAGCAGTTCTTC.

In this sample, this clone turned up a few times. J is TRBJ2-3 and V is TRBV30; D may be TRBD2 (7 bases). This CDR3 has 12 residues. Trimming took 8 bases from V and 5 from J, leaving 14 bases between them. The V gene's germline CDR1 is GTSNPN and CDR2 SVGIG (reference sequence). The CDR3 nucleotides are TGTGCCGGGGAGGGGGGGGGAGATACGCAGTATTTT. Its translation is CAGEGGGDTQYF.

This clone was recorded at least ten times. The rearrangement links TRBV29-1 to TRBJ2-5; 8 positions match TRBD1. The CDR3 is made up of 12 amino acids. Losses at the gene ends were 6 bases for V and 6 bases for J; bases not matched to a gene: 6. Germline loops: CDR1 SQVTM, CDR2 ANQGSEA. In nucleotides, the CDR3 is TGCAGCGTCGACAGGGGTGGAAAGACCCAGTACTTC. This translates into CSVDRGGKTQYF.

This clone was counted between two and nine times. The chain employs TRBV18 and TRBJ2-5; 10 nucleotides match TRBD2. After removal of 3 bases from V and 2 bases from J, the junction contained 3 bases not matched to a gene. CDR1 and CDR2 (germline): KGHSH, LQKENI. CDR3 length equals 15 residues. The CDR3 spells CASSPVLAGQETQYF. The CDR3 coding sequence is TGTGCCAGCTCACCGGTACTAGCGGGGCAAGAGACCCAGTACTTC.

The chain is built from TRBV18 and TRBJ1-2, with D perhaps TRBD1 (6 bases). This CDR3 has 16 amino acids. The germline gives CDR1 KGHSH, CDR2 LQKENI. V was shortened by 6 bases and J by 4 bases, with 21 bases between the two germline ends. For the CDR3, the DNA is TGTGCCAGCTCTTCGCCGATCCCAGGGGTGGCCTATGGCTACACCTTC. It codes for CASSSPIPGVAYGYTF.

This clone was recorded a few times. This chain connects TRBV7-2 to TRBJ2-5; a weak D match, TRBD2 (7 bases). The V and J ends lost 5 bases and 5 bases respectively, with 21 bases between them. The CDR3 runs 16 residues. Germline-derived CDR1 and CDR2 are SGHTA and FQGNSA. The CDR3 protein is CASSPGDYSDFETQYF. The CDR3 DNA follows: TGTGCCAGCAGCCCAGGGGACTACAGTGATTTTGAGACCCAGTACTTC.

This clone was recorded at least ten times. The same CDR3 is also encoded by other DNA sequences in this sample. V usage is TRBV10-3 and J usage is TRBJ2-7, with no clear D. Deletions cut 0 bases from V and 7 bases from J, with 7 bases between. The germline gives CDR1 ENHRY, CDR2 SYGVKD. This CDR3 contains 12 residues. The CDR3 DNA reads TGTGCCATCAGTGAGTCGAGGAGAGAGCAGTACTTC. Translated: CAISESRREQYF.

This clone was recorded a few times. The gene calls are TRBV7-9 and TRBJ1-5; TRBD1 is a possible D gene (5 bases). The CDR3 runs 15 residues. The V end lost 5 bases, the J end lost 4 bases, and 15 bases lay between the germline ends. Germline lookup yields CDR1 SEHNR and CDR2 FQNEAQ (reference sequence). The CDR3 bases are TGTGCCAGCAGCCCTCCCGGGGACTCGAATCAGCCCCAGCATTTT. Protein: CASSPPGDSNQPQHF.

This clone has just a few counts. V gene TRBV6-1 combines with J gene TRBJ1-4, with 8 bases lining up with TRBD1. Germline-derived CDR1 and CDR2 are MNHNS and SASEGT. V dropped 4 bases and J dropped 8; count of bases not matched to a gene: 6. This CDR3 region has 14 residues. The CDR3: CASSGGQGFEKLFF. The CDR3, as DNA: TGTGCCAGCAGTGGCGGACAGGGATTCGAAAAACTGTTTTTT.

The sample holds a few counts of this clone. This chain links TRBV7-2 with TRBJ1-1, with D perhaps matching TRBD1 (5 bases). This CDR3 comprises 12 residues. Trimming shortened V by 5 bases and J by 11 bases, and 15 bases separated the two germline ends. Per germline, CDR1 SGHTA and CDR2 FQGNSA. The CDR3 spells CASSIRQKEAFF. As DNA, the CDR3 is TGTGCCAGCAGCATCAGACAGAAGGAGGCTTTCTTT.

There are a few counts of this clone. The genes are TRBV7-8 and TRBJ2-7; D is undetermined. The CDR3 spans 11 residues. Per germline, CDR1 SGHVS and CDR2 FQNEAQ. Trimming removed 1 base from V and 7 bases from J, with 5 bases in between. The CDR3 loop reads CASSLETEQYF. CDR3 in DNA: TGTGCCAGCAGCTTAGAGACAGAGCAGTACTTC.

This clone was picked up a small number of times. The gene calls are TRBV14 and TRBJ1-1; D is unresolved. Germline V lookup: CDR1 SGHDN, CDR2 FVKESK. This CDR3 is built from 13 residues. Trimming removed 4 bases from V and 1 base from J, with 7 bases in between. This CDR3 is CASSLKQNTEAFF. The CDR3 DNA follows: TGTGCCAGCAGCCTAAAACAGAACACTGAAGCTTTCTTT.

The chain couples TRBV5-1 to TRBJ2-7; tentatively, D is TRBD2 (6 bases). V was pared by 4 bases and J by 2 bases, with 19 bases between. The CDR3 length is 16 residues. Germline V CDR1 and CDR2: SGHRS, YFSETQ. DNA for the CDR3: TGCGCCAGCAGCCCTCGGGAGTCGATAAGTCCCTACGAGCAGTACTTC. It translates to CASSPRESISPYEQYF.

This chain joins TRBV14 and TRBJ2-2, with D tentatively TRBD2 (6 bases). Germline CDR1 SGHDN, CDR2 FVKESK. Trimming took off 3 bases at V and 8 bases at J, with 19 bases between the two ends. The CDR3 runs to 16 residues. The CDR3 protein is CASSHRWGLPSGELFF. The CDR3 DNA follows: TGTGCCAGCAGCCACCGATGGGGACTGCCTTCGGGGGAGCTGTTTTTT.

The V gene is TRBV7-9, the J gene TRBJ2-3; D is possibly TRBD2 (6 bases). Germline V gene lookup returns CDR1 SEHNR and CDR2 FQNEAQ (reference sequence). This CDR3 is 19 amino acids long. V lost 1 base and J 0 bases, leaving 20 bases between the germline ends. DNA of the CDR3: TGTGCCAGCAGCTTAGTTCGGACCAGCGGGCGCTCTAGCACAGATACGCAGTATTTT. Translated, it gives CASSLVRTSGRSSTDTQYF.

V gene TRBV7-2 combines with J gene TRBJ2-7; 12 bases agree with TRBD2. This CDR3 spans 15 amino acids. CDR1 SGHTA and CDR2 FQGNSA come from the germline V gene. The J segment lost 2 bases and the V segment lost 3 bases, leaving 2 bases of the junction unmatched. The CDR3 sequence is CASSFGLAGPYEQYF. The CDR3 DNA is TGTGCCAGCAGCTTCGGACTAGCGGGACCCTACGAGCAGTACTTC.

Only a few counts were recorded for this clone. The chain recombines TRBV12-5 with TRBJ1-1; unclear D gene. The CDR3 sequence is 13 residues long. Germline values: CDR1 LGHNT, CDR2 FRNRAP. V dropped 5 bases and J dropped 0 bases, with 7 bases sitting between them. CDR3 sequence (DNA): TGTGCTAGTGGTCTCACAGTGAACACTGAAGCTTTCTTT. It translates to CASGLTVNTEAFF.

The chain combines TRBV30 with TRBJ1-1; possibly TRBD1 for D (6 bases). The CDR3 length is 13 residues. Germline assignment: CDR1 GTSNPN and CDR2 SVGIG (reference sequence). Deletions cut 0 bases from V and 8 bases from J, with 13 bases between. The CDR3 loop reads CAWSVGAGTEAFF. The CDR3 DNA sequence: TGTGCCTGGAGTGTGGGGGCAGGGACAGAAGCTTTCTTT.

The table lists this clone with a few counts. The chain uses TRBV2 and TRBJ2-5; a weak D match, TRBD2 (6 bases). CDR3 length: 15 amino acids. V was cut by 1 base and J by 3 bases, with 12 bases left in between. Germline V gene lookup returns CDR1 SNHLY and CDR2 FYNNEI. In nucleotides, the CDR3 is TGTGCCAGCAGTGAAGGAGGGACTCACAAAGAGACCCAGTACTTC. Protein: CASSEGGTHKETQYF.